This TCR beta chain was sequenced in a study of naive and memory T cell subsets. The sample holds a few counts of this clonotype. Its antigen is unknown. Cells stained for CD3, CD4, CD8, CD45RA, CD27 and viability were sorted into four CD45RA/CD27 subsets. Both TRBC1 and TRBC2 were covered by a beta constant-region primer of two equimolar oligonucleotides. Four rounds of PCR amplified the ligated cDNA using nested alpha and beta constant-region primers plus SP2. Each CDR3 protein is one row after TCRdb ran MiXCR on the UMI-ligation and nested PCR reads. The sample yields about 120,000 distinct CDR3 sequences, just over 35% seen once. The ends were cut back, 2 bases at V and 11 bases at J, with 12 bases in the middle. The length of the CDR3 is 12 residues. Germline CDR1 and CDR2: MNHNS and SASEGT. Overall study results and limits: Naive and memory subsets had different power law exponents for TCR abundance.

The chain joins TRBV6-1 to TRBJ1-1; D gene unclear. Material for sequencing was central memory CD4+ T cells from blood. This TCR was recovered from a human donor in good health. Written as DNA, the CDR3 is TGTGCCAGCAGTGAATATGTGGGGTCGGCTTTCTTT. This sequence encodes CASSEYVGSAFF.